Presented here are 20 T cell receptor beta chains from one specimen sequenced in a study of blood T cell repertoires in COVID-19. Produced via immunoSEQ multiplex PCR; TCRdb's table is partial and in-frame only. The table shows approximately 230,000 clones, with approximately 79% occurring only once. Sequenced sample: peripheral blood. These receptors all stem from a woman older than 75 with active or convalescent COVID-19.

As to this clone: Other DNA sequences in this specimen translate into the identical CDR3. V usage is TRBV27 and J usage is TRBJ2-1; tentatively, D is TRBD1 (6 bases). Trimming cost V 3 bases and J 4 bases, with 10 bases left between them. This CDR3 has 14 amino acids. Germline CDR1 is MNHEY and CDR2 is SMNVEV (reference sequence). CDR3 sequence (DNA): TGTGCCAGCAGTTTTCAGGGGCGATACAATGAGCAGTTCTTC. Its protein product is CASSFQGRYNEQFF.

The chain uses TRBV5-1 and TRBJ1-4, with 7 positions matching TRBD1. Germline V lookup: CDR1 SGHRS, CDR2 YFSETQ. CDR3 length: 17 amino acids. V dropped 4 bases and J dropped 6; count of bases not matched to a gene: 15. The CDR3 spells CASSAKHRGPPYEKLFF. The DNA of the CDR3 is TGCGCCAGCAGCGCTAAACACAGGGGCCCACCCTATGAAAAACTGTTTTTT.

The CDR3 bases are TGTGCCAGCAGCTCTTTCCGGGATGCCTACGAGCAGTACTTC. Its translation is CASSSFRDAYEQYF. The chain employs TRBV11-1 and TRBJ2-7; D may be TRBD2 (5 bases). The V gene lost 4 bases and the J gene lost 2 bases, with 12 bases spanning the gap. This CDR3 contains 14 residues. Germline loops: CDR1 SGHAT, CDR2 FQDESV (reference sequence). Full variable domain (remainder filled in from reference TRBV11-1 and TRBJ2-7): EAEVAQSPRYKITEKSQAVAFWCDPISGHATLYWYRQILGQGPELLVQFQDESVVDDSQLPKDRFSAERLKGVDSTLKIQPAELGDSAMYLCASSSFRDAYEQYFGPGTRLTVT.

This clone was seen once. V is TRBV6-5 and J is TRBJ1-1; possible D gene TRBD1, 5 bases. The germline V and J ends were trimmed by 8 bases and 2 bases, with 15 bases remaining between them. Looked up from germline, CDR1 is MNHEY and CDR2 is SVGAGI. The CDR3 has 14 residues. The CDR3 nucleotides are TGTGCCAGCGGAGGCGCGGGACTCAACACTGAAGCTTTCTTT. Its translation is CASGGAGLNTEAFF.

CDR3 sequence: CASRRAEAANTEAFF. The CDR3 DNA sequence: TGTGCCAGCAGGAGGGCAGAGGCGGCGAACACTGAAGCTTTCTTT. V and J are TRBV28 and TRBJ1-1; D is uncertain. With 6 bases removed from V and 1 base from J, the gap between germline ends came to 15 bases. Per the germline V gene, CDR1 is MDHEN and CDR2 is SYDVKM. This CDR3 is built from 15 residues.

This chain connects TRBV6-5 to TRBJ1-2, with a tentative D call TRBD1 (6 bases). V lost 6 bases and J lost 5, with 19 bases in between. CDR1 MNHEY and CDR2 SVGAGI come from the germline V gene. The CDR3 contains 15 residues. The CDR3 DNA is TGTGCCAGCAGGGGGGACACAAACCGCTTATATGGCTACACCTTC. This encodes CASRGDTNRLYGYTF.

The gene calls are TRBV7-2 and TRBJ1-6; D remains unclear. CDR3 size: 15 residues. Deletions cut 1 base from V and 7 bases from J, with 11 bases between. Germline CDR1 SGHTA, CDR2 FQGNSA. CDR3 sequence reads: CASSLGPGGNSPLHF. Here the CDR3 DNA reads TGTGCCAGCAGCTTAGGTCCCGGCGGGAATTCACCCCTCCACTTT.

The rearrangement links TRBV5-1 to TRBJ2-7, with a weak D call TRBD1 (6 bases). This CDR3 has 16 residues. Trimming pared 1 base from V and 0 bases from J, leaving 14 bases between. Germline V gene data show CDR1 as SGHRS and CDR2 as YFSETQ. The CDR3 loop reads CASSLLQGSSSYEQYF. The CDR3 DNA follows: TGCGCCAGCAGCTTGCTTCAGGGGTCGAGCTCCTACGAGCAGTACTTC.

V usage is TRBV18 and J usage is TRBJ1-5; TRBD1 is a possible D gene (6 bases). The CDR3 totals 15 residues. Looked up from germline, CDR1 is KGHSH and CDR2 is LQKENI. The V end was cut by 5 bases, the J end by 6 bases, with 17 bases between. CDR3 loop: CASSGTLDGSQPQHF. Written as DNA, the CDR3 is TGTGCCAGCTCAGGGACACTTGATGGTAGTCAGCCCCAGCATTTT. Combining the CDR3 with reference TRBV18 and TRBJ1-5 gives the whole variable domain NAGVMQNPRHLVRRRGQEARLRCSPMKGHSHVYWYRQLPEEGLKFMVYLQKENIIDESGMPKERFSAEFPKEGPSILRIQQVVRGDSAAYFCASSGTLDGSQPQHFGDGTRLSIL.

This clone was recorded once. The chain has TRBV18 and TRBJ2-5; D is unresolved. V dropped 0 bases and J dropped 4 bases, with 6 bases sitting between them. The length of the CDR3 is 13 residues. CDR1 and CDR2 from the germline V gene are KGHSH and LQKENI. CDR3 bases: TGTGCCAGCTCACCACCCACGCGAGAGACCCAGTACTTC. This sequence encodes CASSPPTRETQYF.

This chain uses TRBV6-5 with TRBJ2-7; possible D gene TRBD1, 6 bases. CDR1 and CDR2 (germline): MNHEY, SVGAGI. V was trimmed by 6 bases and J by 6 bases, leaving 12 bases between them. CDR3 size: 12 residues. CDR3 region: CASRTGTLEQYF. DNA of the CDR3: TGTGCCAGCAGAACAGGGACGCTCGAGCAGTACTTC.

This chain uses TRBV5-6 with TRBJ2-7; 9 bases line up with TRBD1. Per germline, CDR1 SGHDT and CDR2 YYEEEE. With 1 base clipped from V and 3 bases from J, the junction kept 5 bases outside the gene matches. CDR3 size: 15 residues. CDR3 in amino acids: CASSLKDRGFYEQYF. The CDR3 coding sequence is TGTGCCAGCAGCTTGAAGGACAGGGGATTCTACGAGCAGTACTTC.

This chain connects TRBV19 to TRBJ2-2, with a weak D call TRBD1 (6 bases). V was cut by 6 bases and J by 5 bases, with 13 bases left in between. The V gene's germline CDR1 is LNHDA and CDR2 SQIVND (reference sequence). The CDR3 consists of 14 residues. The CDR3 DNA is TGTGCCAGTAGCACGCAGGGGAATACCGGGGAGCTGTTTTTT. It is translated as CASSTQGNTGELFF.

This clone is a singleton in its sample. CDR3 sequence (DNA): TGTGCCAGCAGCTTGGGGGGTACTAGCAATCAGCCCCAGCATTTT. Protein sequence: CASSLGGTSNQPQHF. V and J are TRBV7-9 and TRBJ1-5; a weak D match, TRBD1 (5 bases). This CDR3 has 15 residues. V gave up 3 bases and J gave up 0 bases, with 9 bases separating them. The germline V gene has CDR1 SEHNR and CDR2 FQNEAQ (reference sequence).

This chain joins TRBV19 and TRBJ1-2, with a tentative D call TRBD1 (5 bases). Germline V gene sequence: CDR1 LNHDA, CDR2 SQIVND (reference sequence). The CDR3 contains 16 residues. Between the trimmed V and J ends, which lost 6 bases and 2 bases, there was a span of 19 bases. The CDR3 region is CASSRFRGSTNYGYTF. The DNA of the CDR3 is TGTGCCAGTAGCCGTTTTCGGGGGTCTACCAACTATGGCTACACCTTC.

The chain employs TRBV5-1 and TRBJ2-6, with a weak D call TRBD1 (5 bases). CDR1 SGHRS and CDR2 YFSETQ come from the germline V gene. V was trimmed by 7 bases and J by 4 bases, leaving 15 bases between them. The CDR3 is 15 amino acids. CDR3 in DNA: TGCGCCAGCGCCCTACAGGTCCTCGGGGCCAACGTCCTGACTTTC. This sequence encodes CASALQVLGANVLTF.

The chain employs TRBV5-1 and TRBJ2-1; D is ambiguous. This CDR3 spans 14 amino acids. The germline V and J ends were trimmed by 5 bases and 5 bases, with 14 bases remaining between them. The germline CDR1 and CDR2 sequences are SGHRS and YFSETQ. The CDR3 sequence: CASSSLVVDNEQFF. The CDR3 coding sequence is TGCGCCAGCAGTAGTTTAGTCGTAGACAATGAGCAGTTCTTC.

The V call is TRBV28, the J call TRBJ1-1; D unresolved. The V gene lost 8 bases and the J gene lost 0 bases, with 13 bases spanning the gap. The CDR3 is 14 residues long. Germline loops: CDR1 MDHEN, CDR2 SYDVKM. The CDR3 here is CASPKGGMNTEAFF. Here the CDR3 DNA reads TGTGCCAGCCCAAAGGGAGGGATGAACACTGAAGCTTTCTTT.

The chain links TRBV6-6 to TRBJ2-3, with TRBD1 as a possible D gene (6 bases). The CDR3 sequence is 18 residues long. V lost 5 bases to trimming and J lost 2 bases, with 23 bases between them. The germline CDR1 and CDR2 sequences are MNHNY and SVGAGI (reference sequence). CDR3 sequence: CASSLNIDGGSLTDTQYF. CDR3 in DNA: TGTGCCAGCAGTCTGAACATCGATGGGGGCAGCCTCACAGATACGCAGTATTTT.

The V call is TRBV28, the J call TRBJ2-3; D is undetermined. This CDR3 has 17 residues. Trimming removed 8 bases at V and 6 bases at J, with 27 bases between. In germline, CDR1 is MDHEN, CDR2 SYDVKM. Here the CDR3 reads CASAFPVAELMKDTQYF. CDR3 nucleotides: TGTGCCAGCGCCTTCCCCGTGGCGGAGTTAATGAAGGATACGCAGTATTTT.